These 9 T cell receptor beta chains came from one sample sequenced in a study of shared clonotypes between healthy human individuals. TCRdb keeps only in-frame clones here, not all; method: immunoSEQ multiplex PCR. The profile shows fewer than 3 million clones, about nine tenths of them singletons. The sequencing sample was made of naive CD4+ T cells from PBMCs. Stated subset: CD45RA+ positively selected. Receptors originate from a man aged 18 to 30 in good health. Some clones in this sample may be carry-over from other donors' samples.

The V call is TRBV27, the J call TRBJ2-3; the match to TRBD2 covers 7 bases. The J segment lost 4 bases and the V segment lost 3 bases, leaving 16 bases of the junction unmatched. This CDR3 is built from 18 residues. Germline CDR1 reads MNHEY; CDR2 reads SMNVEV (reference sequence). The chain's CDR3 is CASSFFSLAPPGADTQYF. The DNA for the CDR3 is TGTGCCAGCAGTTTTTTTTCACTAGCGCCCCCCGGGGCAGATACGCAGTATTTT.

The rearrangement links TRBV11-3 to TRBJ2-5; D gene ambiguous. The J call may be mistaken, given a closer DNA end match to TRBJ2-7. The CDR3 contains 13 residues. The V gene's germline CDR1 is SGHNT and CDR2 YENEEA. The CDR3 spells CASSLAISDEQYF. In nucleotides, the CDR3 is TGTGCCAGCAGCTTAGCAATTAGTGACGAGCAGTACTTC.

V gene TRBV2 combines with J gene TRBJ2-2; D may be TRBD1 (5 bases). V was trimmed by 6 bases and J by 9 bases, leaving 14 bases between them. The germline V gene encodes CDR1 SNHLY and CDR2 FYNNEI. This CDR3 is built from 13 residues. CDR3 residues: CASRGQAPWELFF. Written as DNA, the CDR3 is TGTGCCAGCAGGGGGCAGGCGCCGTGGGAGCTGTTTTTT. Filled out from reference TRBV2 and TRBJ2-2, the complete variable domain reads EPEVTQTPSHQVTQMGQEVILRCVPISNHLYFYWYRQILGQKVEFLVSFYNNEISEKSEIFDDQFSVERPDGSNFTLKIRSTKLEDSAMYFCASRGQAPWELFFGEGSRLTVL.

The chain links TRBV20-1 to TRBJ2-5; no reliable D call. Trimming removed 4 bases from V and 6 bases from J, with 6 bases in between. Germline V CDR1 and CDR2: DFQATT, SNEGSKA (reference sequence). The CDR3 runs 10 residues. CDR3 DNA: TGCAGTGCTATGCTTAAGACCCAGTACTTC. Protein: CSAMLKTQYF.

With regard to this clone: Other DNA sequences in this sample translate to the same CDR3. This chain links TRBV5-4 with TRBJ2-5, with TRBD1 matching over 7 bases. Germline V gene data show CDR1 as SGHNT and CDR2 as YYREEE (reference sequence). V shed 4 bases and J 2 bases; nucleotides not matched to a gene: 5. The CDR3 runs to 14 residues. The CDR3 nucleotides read TGTGCCAGCAGCCCCGGGACAGTACAAGAGACCCAGTACTTC. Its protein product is CASSPGTVQETQYF.

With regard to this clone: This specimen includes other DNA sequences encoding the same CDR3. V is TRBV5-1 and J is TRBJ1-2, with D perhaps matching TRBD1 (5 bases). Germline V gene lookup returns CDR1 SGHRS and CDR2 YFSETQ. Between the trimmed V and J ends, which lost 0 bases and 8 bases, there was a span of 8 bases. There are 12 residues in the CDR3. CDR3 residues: CASSLDQGGYTF. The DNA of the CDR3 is TGCGCCAGCAGCTTGGATCAGGGAGGCTACACCTTC.

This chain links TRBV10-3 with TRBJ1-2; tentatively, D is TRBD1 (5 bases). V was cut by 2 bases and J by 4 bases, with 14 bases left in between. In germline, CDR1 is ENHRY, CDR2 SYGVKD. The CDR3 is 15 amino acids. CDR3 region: CAISETGPLGYGYTF. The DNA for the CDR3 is TGTGCCATCAGTGAGACGGGGCCTCTAGGCTATGGCTACACCTTC.

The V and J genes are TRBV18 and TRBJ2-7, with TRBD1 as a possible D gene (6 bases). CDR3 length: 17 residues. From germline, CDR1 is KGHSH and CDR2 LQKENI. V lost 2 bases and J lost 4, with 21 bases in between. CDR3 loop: CASSPRIPGTTIYEQYF. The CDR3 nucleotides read TGTGCCAGCTCACCAAGGATCCCCGGGACAACGATTTACGAGCAGTACTTC.

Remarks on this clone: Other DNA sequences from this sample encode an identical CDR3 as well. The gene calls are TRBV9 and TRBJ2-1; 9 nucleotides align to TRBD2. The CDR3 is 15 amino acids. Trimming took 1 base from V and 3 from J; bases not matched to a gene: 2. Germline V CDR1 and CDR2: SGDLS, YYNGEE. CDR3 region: CASSVLAGSYNEQFF. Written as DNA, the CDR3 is TGTGCCAGCAGCGTACTAGCGGGAAGCTACAATGAGCAGTTCTTC. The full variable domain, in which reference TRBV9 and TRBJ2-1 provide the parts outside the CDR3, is DSGVTQTPKHLITATGQRVTLRCSPRSGDLSVYWYQQSLDQGLQFLIQYYNGEERAKGNILERFSAQQFPDLHSELNLSSLELGDSALYFCASSVLAGSYNEQFFGPGTRLTVL.